The following is a TCR beta chain sequence with its context. A much larger clone differs from this one at a single base, so this may be a read error. The data were obtained in a study of T cells in Graves' hyperthyroidism and ophthalmopathy. Study information: The initial diagnosis was the point when peripheral blood was collected, ahead of any treatment.

This CDR3 comprises 12 residues. The V gene's germline CDR1 is SGHDN and CDR2 FVKESK. RNA transcripts served as the template for amplifying TCR beta CDR3 regions. The TCR CDR3 was amplified in a first-round RT-PCR using the HTBI primer set. TCRdb processed the multiplex PCR reads anew with MiXCR; each CDR3 protein has one entry. The data hold 300,000 to 500,000 distinct CDR3 sequences, with around 15% observed a single time. Ophthalmopathy cases met thresholds of Clinical Activity Score at least 3, NOSPECS grade at least 4 and duration under 3 months. The chain recombines TRBV14 with TRBJ1-2; D not resolved. The sample was blood. The receptor comes from a man between 45 and 60 years old with Graves' ophthalmopathy. CDR3 DNA: TGTGCCAGCAGCCAAACGTTCCATGGCGACACCTTC. It translates to CASSQTFHGDTF. Variable domain in full (rest from reference TRBV14 and TRBJ1-2): EAGVTQFPSHSVIEKGQTVTLRCDPISGHDNLYWYRRVMGKEIKFLLHFVKESKQDESGMPNNRFLAERTGGTYSTLKVQPAELEDSGVYFCASSQTFHGDTFGSGTRLTVV.